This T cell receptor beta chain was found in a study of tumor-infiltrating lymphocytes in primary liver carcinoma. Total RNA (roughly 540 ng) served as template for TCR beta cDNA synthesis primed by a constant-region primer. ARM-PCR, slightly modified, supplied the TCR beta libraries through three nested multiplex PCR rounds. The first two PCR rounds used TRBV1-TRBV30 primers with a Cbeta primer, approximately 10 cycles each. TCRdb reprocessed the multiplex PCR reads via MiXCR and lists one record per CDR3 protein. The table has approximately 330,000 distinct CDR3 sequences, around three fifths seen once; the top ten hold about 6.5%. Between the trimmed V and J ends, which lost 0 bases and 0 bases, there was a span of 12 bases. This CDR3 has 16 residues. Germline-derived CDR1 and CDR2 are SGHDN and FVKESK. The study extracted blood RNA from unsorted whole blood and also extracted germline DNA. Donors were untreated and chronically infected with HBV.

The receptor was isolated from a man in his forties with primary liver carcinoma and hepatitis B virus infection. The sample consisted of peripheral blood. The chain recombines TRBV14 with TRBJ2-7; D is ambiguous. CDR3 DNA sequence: TGTGCCAGCAGCCAAGATCAGCCGGGTAACTCCTACGAGCAGTACTTC. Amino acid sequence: CASSQDQPGNSYEQYF.